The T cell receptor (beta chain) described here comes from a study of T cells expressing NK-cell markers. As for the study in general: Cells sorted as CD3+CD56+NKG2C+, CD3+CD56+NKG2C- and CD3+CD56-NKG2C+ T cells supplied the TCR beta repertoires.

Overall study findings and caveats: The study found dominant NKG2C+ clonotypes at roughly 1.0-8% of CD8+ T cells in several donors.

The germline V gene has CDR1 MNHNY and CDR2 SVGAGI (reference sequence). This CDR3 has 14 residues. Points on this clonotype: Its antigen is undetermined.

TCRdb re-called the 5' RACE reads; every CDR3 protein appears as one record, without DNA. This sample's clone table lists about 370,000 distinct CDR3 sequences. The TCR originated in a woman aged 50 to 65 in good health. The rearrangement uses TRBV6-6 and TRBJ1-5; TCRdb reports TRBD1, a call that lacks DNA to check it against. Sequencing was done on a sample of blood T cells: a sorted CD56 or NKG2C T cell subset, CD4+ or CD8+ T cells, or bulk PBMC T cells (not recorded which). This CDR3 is CASSTGGNNQPQHF.